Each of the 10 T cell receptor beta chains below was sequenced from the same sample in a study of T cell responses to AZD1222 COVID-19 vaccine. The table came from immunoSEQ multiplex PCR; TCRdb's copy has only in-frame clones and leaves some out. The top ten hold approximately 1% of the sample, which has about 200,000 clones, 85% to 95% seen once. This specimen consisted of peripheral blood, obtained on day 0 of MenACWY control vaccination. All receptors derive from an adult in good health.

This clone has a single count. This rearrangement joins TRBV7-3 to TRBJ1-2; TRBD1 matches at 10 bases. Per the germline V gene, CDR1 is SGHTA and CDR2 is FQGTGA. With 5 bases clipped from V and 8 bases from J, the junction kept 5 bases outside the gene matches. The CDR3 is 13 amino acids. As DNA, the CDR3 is TGTGCCAGCAGCCCGGGGACAGGGGAAGGCTACACCTTC. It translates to CASSPGTGEGYTF. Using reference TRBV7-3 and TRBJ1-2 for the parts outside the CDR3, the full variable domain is GAGVSQTPSNKVTEKGKYVELRCDPISGHTALYWYRQSLGQGPEFLIYFQGTGAADDSGLPNDRFFAVRPEGSVSTLKIQRTERGDSAVYLCASSPGTGEGYTFGSGTRLTVV.

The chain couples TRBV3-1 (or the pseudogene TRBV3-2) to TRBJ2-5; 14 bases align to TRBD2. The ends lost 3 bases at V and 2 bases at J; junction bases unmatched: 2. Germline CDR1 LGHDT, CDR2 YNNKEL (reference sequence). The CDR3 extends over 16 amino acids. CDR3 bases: TGTGCCAGCAGCCATAGGACTAGCGGGAGGCAAGAGACCCAGTACTTC. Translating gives CASSHRTSGRQETQYF.

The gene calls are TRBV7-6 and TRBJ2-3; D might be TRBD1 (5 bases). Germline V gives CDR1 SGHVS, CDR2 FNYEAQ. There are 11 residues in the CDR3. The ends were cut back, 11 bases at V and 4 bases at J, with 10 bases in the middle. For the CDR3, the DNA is TGTGCCGCTGGGGCGGCAGATACGCAGTATTTT. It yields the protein CAAGAADTQYF. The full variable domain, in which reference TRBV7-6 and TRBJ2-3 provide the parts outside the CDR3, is GAGVSQSPRYKVTKRGQDVALRCDPISGHVSLYWYRQALGQGPEFLTYFNYEAQQDKSGLPNDRFSAERPEGSISTLTIQRTEQRDSAMYRCAAGAADTQYFGPGTRLTVL.

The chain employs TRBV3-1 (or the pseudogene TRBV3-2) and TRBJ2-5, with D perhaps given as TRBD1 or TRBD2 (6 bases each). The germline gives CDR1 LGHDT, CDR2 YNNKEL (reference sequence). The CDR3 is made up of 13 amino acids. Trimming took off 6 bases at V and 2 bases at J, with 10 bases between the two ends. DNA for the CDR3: TGTGCCAGCAGTCCGGGGGCGCAAGAGACCCAGTACTTC. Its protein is CASSPGAQETQYF.

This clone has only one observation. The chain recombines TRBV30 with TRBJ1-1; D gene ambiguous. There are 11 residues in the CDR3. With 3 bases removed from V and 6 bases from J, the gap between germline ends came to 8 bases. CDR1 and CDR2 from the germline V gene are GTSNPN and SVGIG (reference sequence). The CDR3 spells CAWSRASEAFF. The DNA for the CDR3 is TGTGCCTGGAGCCGGGCCTCTGAAGCTTTCTTT.

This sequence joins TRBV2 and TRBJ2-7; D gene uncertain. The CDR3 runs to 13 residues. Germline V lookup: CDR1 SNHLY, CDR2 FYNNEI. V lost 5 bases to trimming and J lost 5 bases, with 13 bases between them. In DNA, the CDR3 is TGTGCCAGCAGTATCGCCCGAAGGGACGAGCAGTACTTC. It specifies CASSIARRDEQYF.

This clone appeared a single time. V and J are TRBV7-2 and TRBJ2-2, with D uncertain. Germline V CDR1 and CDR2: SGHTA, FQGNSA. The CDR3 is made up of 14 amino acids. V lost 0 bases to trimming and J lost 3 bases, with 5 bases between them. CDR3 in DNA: TGTGCCAGCAGCTTAGCCCCCCACACCGGGGAGCTGTTTTTT. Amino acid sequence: CASSLAPHTGELFF. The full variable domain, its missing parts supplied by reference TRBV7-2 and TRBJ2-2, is GAGVSQSPSNKVTEKGKDVELRCDPISGHTALYWYRQSLGQGLEFLIYFQGNSAPDKSGLPSDRFSAERTGGSVSTLTIQRTQQEDSAVYLCASSLAPHTGELFFGEGSRLTVL.

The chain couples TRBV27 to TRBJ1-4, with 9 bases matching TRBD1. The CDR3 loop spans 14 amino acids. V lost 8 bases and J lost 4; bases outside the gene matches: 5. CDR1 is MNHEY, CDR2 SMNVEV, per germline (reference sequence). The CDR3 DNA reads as TGTGCCAGCCGAACAGGGGGCATTAATGAAAAACTGTTTTTT. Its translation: CASRTGGINEKLFF.

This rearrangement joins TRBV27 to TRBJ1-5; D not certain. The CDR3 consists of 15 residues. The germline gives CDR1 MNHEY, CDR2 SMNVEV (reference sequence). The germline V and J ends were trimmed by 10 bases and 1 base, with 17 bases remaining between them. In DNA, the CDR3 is TGTGCCACCGCTCCCCTCGTGGGAAGCAATCAGCCCCAGCATTTT. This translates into CATAPLVGSNQPQHF.

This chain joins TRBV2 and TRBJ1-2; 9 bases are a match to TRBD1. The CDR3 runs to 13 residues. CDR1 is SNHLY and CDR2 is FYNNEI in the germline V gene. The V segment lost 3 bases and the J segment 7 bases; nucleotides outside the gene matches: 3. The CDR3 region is CASSDPTGGGYTF. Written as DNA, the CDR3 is TGTGCCAGCAGTGACCCGACAGGGGGTGGCTACACCTTC. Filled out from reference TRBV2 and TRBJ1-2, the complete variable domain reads EPEVTQTPSHQVTQMGQEVILRCVPISNHLYFYWYRQILGQKVEFLVSFYNNEISEKSEIFDDQFSVERPDGSNFTLKIRSTKLEDSAMYFCASSDPTGGGYTFGSGTRLTVV.